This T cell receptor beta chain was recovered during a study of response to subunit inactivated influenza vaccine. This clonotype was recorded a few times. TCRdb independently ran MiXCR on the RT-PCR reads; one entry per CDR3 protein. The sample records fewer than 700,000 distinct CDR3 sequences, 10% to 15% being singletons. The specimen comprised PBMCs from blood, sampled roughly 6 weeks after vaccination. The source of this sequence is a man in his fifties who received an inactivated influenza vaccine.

In DNA form, the CDR3 reads TGCGCCAGCAGCTTGGCTGTAAAGAACACTGAAGCTTTCTTT. Translation: CASSLAVKNTEAFF. The chain uses TRBV5-1 and TRBJ1-1; D unclear. Germline CDR1 is SGHRS and CDR2 is YFSETQ. The CDR3 spans 14 residues. With 0 bases removed from V and 1 base from J, the gap between germline ends came to 7 bases.